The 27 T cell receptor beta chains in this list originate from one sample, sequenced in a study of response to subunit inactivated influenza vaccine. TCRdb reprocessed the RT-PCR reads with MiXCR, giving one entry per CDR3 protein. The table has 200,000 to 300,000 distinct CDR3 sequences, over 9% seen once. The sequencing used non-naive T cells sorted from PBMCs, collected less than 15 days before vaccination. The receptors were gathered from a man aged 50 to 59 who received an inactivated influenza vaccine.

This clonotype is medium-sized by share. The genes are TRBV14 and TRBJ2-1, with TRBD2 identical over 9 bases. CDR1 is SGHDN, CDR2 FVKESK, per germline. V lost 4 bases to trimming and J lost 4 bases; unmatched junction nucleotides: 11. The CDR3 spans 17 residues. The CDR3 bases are TGTGCCAGCAGCCCCACCGTTACTAGCGGGCCTTACAATGAGCAGTTCTTC. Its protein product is CASSPTVTSGPYNEQFF. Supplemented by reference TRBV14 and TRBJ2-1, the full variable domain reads EAGVTQFPSHSVIEKGQTVTLRCDPISGHDNLYWYRRVMGKEIKFLLHFVKESKQDESGMPNNRFLAERTGGTYSTLKVQPAELEDSGVYFCASSPTVTSGPYNEQFFGPGTRLTVL.

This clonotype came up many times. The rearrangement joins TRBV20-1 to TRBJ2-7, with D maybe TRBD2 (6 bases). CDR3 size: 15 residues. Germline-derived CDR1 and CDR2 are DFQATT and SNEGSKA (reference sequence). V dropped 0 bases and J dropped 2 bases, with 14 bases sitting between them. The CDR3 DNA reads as TGCAGTGCTAGAGAGCGGGCGGGGCCGCCCTACGAGCAGTACTTC. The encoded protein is CSARERAGPPYEQYF.

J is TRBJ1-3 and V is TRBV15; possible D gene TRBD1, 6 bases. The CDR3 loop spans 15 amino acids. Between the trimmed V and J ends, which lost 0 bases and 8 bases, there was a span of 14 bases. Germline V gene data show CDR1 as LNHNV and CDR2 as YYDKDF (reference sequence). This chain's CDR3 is CATSRDGTIVDTIYF. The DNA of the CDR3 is TGTGCCACCAGCAGAGATGGGACAATTGTAGACACCATATATTTT.

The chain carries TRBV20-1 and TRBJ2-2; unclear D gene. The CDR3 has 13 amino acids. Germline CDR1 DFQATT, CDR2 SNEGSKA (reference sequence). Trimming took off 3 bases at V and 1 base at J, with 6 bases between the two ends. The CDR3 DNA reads TGCAGTGCTAGGACGGGGAACACCGGGGAGCTGTTTTTT. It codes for CSARTGNTGELFF.

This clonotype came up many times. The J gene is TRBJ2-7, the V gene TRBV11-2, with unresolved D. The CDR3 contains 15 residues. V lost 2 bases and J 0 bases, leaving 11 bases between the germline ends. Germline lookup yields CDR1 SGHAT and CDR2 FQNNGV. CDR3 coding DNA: TGTGCCAGCAGCTTAAGCACAAAGAGCTCCTACGAGCAGTACTTC. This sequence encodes CASSLSTKSSYEQYF.

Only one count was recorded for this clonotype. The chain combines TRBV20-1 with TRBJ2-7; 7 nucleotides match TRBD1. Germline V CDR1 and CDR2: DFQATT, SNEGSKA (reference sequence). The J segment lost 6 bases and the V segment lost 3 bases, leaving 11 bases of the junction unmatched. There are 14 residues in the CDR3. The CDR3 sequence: CSASNRGGFSEQYF. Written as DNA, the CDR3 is TGCAGTGCTAGTAACAGGGGCGGTTTTAGCGAGCAGTACTTC.

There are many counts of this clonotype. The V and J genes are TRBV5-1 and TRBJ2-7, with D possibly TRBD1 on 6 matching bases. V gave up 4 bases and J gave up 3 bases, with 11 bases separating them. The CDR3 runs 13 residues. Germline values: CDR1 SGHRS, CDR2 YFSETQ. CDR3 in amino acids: CASSETGNYEQYF. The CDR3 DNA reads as TGCGCCAGCAGCGAAACAGGGAACTACGAGCAGTACTTC.

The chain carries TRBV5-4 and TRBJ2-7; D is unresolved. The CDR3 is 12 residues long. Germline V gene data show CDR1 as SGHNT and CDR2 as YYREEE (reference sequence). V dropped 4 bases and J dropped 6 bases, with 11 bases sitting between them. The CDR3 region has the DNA TGTGCCAGCAGCAAACCACCAGGCGAGCAGTACTTC. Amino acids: CASSKPPGEQYF.

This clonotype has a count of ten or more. This chain's CDR3 is CSATPNREQYF. The CDR3 DNA sequence: TGCAGTGCTACTCCTAACCGCGAGCAGTACTTC. This chain joins TRBV20-1 and TRBJ2-7; no clear D. Between the trimmed V and J ends, which lost 4 bases and 6 bases, there was a span of 10 bases. The CDR3 is made up of 11 amino acids. Germline CDR1 reads DFQATT; CDR2 reads SNEGSKA (reference sequence).

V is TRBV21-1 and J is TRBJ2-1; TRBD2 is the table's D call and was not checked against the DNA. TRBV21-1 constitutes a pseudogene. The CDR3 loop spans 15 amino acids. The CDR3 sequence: CAPTPGGMKKNEQFF. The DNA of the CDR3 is TGTGCCCCCACCCCGGGAGGGATGAAGAAAAATGAGCAGTTCTTC.

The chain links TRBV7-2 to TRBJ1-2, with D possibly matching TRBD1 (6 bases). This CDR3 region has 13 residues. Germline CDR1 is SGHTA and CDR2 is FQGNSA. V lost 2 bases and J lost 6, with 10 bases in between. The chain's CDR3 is CASSLRPGDGYTF. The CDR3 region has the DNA TGTGCCAGCAGCTTACGACCAGGGGATGGCTACACCTTC.

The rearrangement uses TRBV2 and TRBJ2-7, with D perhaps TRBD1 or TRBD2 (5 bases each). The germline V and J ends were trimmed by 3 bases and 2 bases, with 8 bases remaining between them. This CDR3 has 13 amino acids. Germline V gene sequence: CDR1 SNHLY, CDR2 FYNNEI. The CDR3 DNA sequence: TGTGCCAGCAGTGAGTGGGGGACCTACGAGCAGTACTTC. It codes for CASSEWGTYEQYF.

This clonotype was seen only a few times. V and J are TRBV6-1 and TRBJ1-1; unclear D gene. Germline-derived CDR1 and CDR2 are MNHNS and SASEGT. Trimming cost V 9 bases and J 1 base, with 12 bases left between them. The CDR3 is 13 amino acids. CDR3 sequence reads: CASFQATNTEAFF. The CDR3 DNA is TGTGCCAGTTTTCAGGCGACGAACACTGAAGCTTTCTTT.

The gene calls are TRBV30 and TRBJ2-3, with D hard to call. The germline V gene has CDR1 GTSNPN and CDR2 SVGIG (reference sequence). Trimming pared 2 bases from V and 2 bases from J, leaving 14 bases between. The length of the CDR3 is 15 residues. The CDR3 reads CAWSPGLLNTDTQYF. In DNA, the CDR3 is TGTGCCTGGAGTCCGGGCCTCCTGAACACAGATACGCAGTATTTT.

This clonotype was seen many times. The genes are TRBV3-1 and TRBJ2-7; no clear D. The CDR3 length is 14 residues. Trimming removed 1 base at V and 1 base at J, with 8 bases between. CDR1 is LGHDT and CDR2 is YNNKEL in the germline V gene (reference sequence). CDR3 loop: CASSQGVLSYEQYF. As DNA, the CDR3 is TGTGCCAGCAGCCAAGGCGTCCTATCCTACGAGCAGTACTTC.

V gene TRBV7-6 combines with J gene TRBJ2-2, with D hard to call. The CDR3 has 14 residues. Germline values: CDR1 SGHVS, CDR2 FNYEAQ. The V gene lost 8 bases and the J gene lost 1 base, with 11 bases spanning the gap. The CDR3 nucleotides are TGTGCCAGCGTGGGGTCTCGGAACACCGGGGAGCTGTTTTTT. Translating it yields CASVGSRNTGELFF.

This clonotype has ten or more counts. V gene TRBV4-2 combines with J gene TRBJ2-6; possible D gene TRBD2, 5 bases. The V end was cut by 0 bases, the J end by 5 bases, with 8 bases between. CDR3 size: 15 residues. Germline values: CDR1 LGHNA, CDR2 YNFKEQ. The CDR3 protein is CASSQELARANVLTF. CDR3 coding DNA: TGTGCCAGCAGCCAAGAGCTAGCTAGGGCCAACGTCCTGACTTTC.

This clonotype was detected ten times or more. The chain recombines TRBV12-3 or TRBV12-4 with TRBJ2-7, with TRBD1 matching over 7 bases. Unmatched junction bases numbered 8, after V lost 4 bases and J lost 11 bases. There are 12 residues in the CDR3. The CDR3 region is CASSSLTGPKYF. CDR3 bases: TGTGCCAGCAGTTCCCTGACAGGGCCCAAGTACTTC.

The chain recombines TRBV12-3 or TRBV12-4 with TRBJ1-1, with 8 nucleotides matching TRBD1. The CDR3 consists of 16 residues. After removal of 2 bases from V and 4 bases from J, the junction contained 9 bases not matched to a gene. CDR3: CASSLSFRGQGTEAFF. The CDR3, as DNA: TGTGCCAGCAGTTTATCTTTCAGGGGGCAGGGCACTGAAGCTTTCTTT.

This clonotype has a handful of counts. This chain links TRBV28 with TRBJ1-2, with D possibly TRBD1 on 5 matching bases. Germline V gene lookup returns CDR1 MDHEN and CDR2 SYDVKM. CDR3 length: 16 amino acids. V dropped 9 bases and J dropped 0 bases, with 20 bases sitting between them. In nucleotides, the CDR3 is TGTGCCAGTTGTCAGGGCTGGTTGGGTTCTAACTATGGCTACACCTTC. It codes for CASCQGWLGSNYGYTF.

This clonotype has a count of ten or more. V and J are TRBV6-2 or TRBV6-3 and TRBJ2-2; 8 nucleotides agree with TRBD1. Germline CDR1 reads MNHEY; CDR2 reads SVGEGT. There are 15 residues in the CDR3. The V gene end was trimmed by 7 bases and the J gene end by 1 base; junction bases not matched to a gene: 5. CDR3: CASKNDRGNTGELFF. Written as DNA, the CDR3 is TGTGCCAGCAAAAACGACAGGGGGAACACCGGGGAGCTGTTTTTT.

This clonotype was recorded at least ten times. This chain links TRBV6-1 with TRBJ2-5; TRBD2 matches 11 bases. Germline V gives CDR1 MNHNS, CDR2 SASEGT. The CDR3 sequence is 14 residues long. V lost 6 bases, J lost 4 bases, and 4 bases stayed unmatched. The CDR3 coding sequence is TGTGCCAGCAGCAGGACTAGCGGGTTAGAGACCCAGTACTTC. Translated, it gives CASSRTSGLETQYF.

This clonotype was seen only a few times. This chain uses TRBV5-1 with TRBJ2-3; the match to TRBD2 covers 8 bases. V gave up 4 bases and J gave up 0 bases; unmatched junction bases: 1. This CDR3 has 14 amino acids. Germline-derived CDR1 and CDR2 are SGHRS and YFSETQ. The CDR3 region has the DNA TGCGCCAGCAGCCAGCGGGGGAGCACAGATACGCAGTATTTT. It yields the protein CASSQRGSTDTQYF.

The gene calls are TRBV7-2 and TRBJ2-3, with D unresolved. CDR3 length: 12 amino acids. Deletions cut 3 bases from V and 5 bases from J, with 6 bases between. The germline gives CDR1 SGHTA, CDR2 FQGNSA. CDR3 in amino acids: CASSFSRDTQYF. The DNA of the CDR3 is TGTGCCAGCAGCTTCTCTAGAGATACGCAGTATTTT.

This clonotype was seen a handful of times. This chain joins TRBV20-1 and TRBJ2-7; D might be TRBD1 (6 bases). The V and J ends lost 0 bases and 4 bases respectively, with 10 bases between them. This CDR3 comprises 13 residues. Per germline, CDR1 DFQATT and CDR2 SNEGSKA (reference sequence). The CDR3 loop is CSAREGALYEQYF. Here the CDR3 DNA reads TGCAGTGCTAGAGAGGGGGCGCTTTACGAGCAGTACTTC.

The CDR3 spells CASSSGLSGRSPDTQYF. The CDR3 nucleotides are TGCGCCAGCAGCTCGGGCCTTAGCGGGAGAAGCCCAGATACGCAGTATTTT. The chain is built from TRBV5-1 and TRBJ2-3, with TRBD2 matching 9 bases. The J segment lost 4 bases and the V segment lost 3 bases, leaving 12 bases of the junction unmatched. Germline CDR1 is SGHRS and CDR2 is YFSETQ. CDR3 length: 17 amino acids.

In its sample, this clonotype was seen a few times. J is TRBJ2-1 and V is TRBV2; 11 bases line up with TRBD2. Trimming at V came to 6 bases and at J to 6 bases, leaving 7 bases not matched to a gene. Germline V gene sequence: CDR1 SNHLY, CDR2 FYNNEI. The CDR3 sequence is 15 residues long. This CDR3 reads CASRSLAGGVNEQFF. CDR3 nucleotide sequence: TGTGCCAGCAGGTCGCTAGCGGGAGGTGTCAATGAGCAGTTCTTC.